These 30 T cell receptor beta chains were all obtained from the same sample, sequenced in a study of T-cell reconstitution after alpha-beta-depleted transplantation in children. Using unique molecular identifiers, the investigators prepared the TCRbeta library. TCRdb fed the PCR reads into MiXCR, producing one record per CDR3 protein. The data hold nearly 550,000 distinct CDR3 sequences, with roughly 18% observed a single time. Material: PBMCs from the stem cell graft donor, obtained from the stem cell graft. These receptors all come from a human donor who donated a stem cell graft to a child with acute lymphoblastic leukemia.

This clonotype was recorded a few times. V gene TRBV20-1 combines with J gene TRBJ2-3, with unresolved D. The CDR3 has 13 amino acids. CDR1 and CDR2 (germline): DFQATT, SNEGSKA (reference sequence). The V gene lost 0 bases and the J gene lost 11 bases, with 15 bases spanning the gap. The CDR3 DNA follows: TGCAGTGCTAGAGACCCGACCCGAAATGGGCAGTATTTT. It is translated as CSARDPTRNGQYF.

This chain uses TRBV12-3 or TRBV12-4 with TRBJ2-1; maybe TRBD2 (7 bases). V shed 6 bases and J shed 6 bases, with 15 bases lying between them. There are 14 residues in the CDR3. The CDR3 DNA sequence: TGTGCCAGCAGCCCTAGGGGGGGGGGCAATGAGCAGTTCTTC. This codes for CASSPRGGGNEQFF.

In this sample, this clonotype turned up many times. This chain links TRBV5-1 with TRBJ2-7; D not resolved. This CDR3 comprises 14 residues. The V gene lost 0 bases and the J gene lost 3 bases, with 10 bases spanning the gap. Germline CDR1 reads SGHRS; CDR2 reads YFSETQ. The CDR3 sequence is CASSLEASYYEQYF. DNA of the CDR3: TGCGCCAGCAGCTTGGAAGCTTCTTACTACGAGCAGTACTTC.

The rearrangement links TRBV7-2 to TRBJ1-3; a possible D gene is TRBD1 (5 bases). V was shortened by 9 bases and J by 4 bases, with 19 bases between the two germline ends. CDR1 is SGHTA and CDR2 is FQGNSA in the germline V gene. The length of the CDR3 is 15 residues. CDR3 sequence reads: CARPDDSLPGNTIYF. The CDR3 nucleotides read TGTGCCAGACCGGACGACAGCTTACCAGGAAACACCATATATTTT. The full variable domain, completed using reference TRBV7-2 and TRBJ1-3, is GAGVSQSPSNKVTEKGKDVELRCDPISGHTALYWYRQSLGQGLEFLIYFQGNSAPDKSGLPSDRFSAERTGGSVSTLTIQRTQQEDSAVYLCARPDDSLPGNTIYFGEGSWLTVV.

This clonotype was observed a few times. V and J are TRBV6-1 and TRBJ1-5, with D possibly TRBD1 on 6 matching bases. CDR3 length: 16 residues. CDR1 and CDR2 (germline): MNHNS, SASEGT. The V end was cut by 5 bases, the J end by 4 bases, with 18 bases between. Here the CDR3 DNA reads TGTGCCAGCAGTAAAGGCTTGCGACAGGTGAATCAGCCCCAGCATTTT. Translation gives CASSKGLRQVNQPQHF.

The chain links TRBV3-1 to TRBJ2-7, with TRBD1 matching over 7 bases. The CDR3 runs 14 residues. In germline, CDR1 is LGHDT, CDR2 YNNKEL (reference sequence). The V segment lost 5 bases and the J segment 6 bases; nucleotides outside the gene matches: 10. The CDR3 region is CASSDRARTPEQYF. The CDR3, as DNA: TGTGCCAGCAGCGACAGGGCCCGAACCCCCGAGCAGTACTTC.

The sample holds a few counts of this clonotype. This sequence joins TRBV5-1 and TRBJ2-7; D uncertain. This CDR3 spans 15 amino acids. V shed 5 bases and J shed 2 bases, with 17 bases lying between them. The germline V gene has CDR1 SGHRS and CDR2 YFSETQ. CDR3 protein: CASRLEFVSTYEQYF. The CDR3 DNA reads TGCGCCAGCAGACTGGAGTTTGTGAGTACCTACGAGCAGTACTTC.

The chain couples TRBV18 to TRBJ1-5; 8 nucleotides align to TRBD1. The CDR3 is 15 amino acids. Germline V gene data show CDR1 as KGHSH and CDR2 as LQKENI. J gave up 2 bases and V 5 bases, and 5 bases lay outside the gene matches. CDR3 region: CASSAGQVGNQPQHF. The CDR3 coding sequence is TGTGCCAGCTCAGCGGGACAGGTCGGCAATCAGCCCCAGCATTTT. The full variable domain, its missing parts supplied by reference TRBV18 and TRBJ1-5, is NAGVMQNPRHLVRRRGQEARLRCSPMKGHSHVYWYRQLPEEGLKFMVYLQKENIIDESGMPKERFSAEFPKEGPSILRIQQVVRGDSAAYFCASSAGQVGNQPQHFGDGTRLSIL.

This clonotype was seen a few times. The CDR3 reads CASSPRSGQSGNQPQHF. As DNA, the CDR3 is TGTGCCAGCAGCCCGCGATCGGGACAGAGCGGCAATCAGCCCCAGCATTTT. The V call is TRBV7-6, the J call TRBJ1-5; 7 bases line up with TRBD1. The CDR3 sequence is 17 residues long. The germline gives CDR1 SGHVS, CDR2 FNYEAQ. V shed 5 bases, J shed 2 bases, and the junction held 12 bases outside the gene matches.

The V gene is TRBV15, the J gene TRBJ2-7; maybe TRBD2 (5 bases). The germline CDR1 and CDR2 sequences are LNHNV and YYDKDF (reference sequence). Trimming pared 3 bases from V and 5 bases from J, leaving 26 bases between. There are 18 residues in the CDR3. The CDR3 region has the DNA TGTGCCACCAGCAGGAAACTTTTCGCGGGCCCGTTCGCCCACGAGCAGTACTTC. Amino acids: CATSRKLFAGPFAHEQYF.

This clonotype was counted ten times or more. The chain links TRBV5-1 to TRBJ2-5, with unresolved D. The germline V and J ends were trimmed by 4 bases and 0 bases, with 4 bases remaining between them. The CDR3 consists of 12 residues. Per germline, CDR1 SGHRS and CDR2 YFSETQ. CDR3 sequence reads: CASSRDQETQYF. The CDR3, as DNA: TGCGCCAGCAGCAGGGACCAAGAGACCCAGTACTTC.

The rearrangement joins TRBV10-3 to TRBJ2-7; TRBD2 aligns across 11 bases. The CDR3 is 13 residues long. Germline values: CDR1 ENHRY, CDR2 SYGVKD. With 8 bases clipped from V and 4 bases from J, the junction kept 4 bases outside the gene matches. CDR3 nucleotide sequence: TGTGCCATCCAGGGGACTAGCGGTTACGAGCAGTACTTC. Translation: CAIQGTSGYEQYF.

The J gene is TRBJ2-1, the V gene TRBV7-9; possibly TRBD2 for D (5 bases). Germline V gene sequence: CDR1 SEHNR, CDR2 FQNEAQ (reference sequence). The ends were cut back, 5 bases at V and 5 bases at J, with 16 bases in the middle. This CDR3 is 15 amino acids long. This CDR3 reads CASSITGLRDNEQFF. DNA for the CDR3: TGTGCCAGCAGCATCACCGGCCTGAGGGACAATGAGCAGTTCTTC. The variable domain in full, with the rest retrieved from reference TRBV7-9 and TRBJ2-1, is DTGVSQNPRHKITKRGQNVTFRCDPISEHNRLYWYRQTLGQGPEFLTYFQNEAQLEKSRLLSDRFSAERPKGSFSTLEIQRTEQGDSAMYLCASSITGLRDNEQFFGPGTRLTVL.

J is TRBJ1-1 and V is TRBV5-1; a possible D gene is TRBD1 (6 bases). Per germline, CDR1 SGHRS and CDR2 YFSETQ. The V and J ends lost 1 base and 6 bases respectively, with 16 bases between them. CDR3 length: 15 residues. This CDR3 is CASSLMGRTASEAFF. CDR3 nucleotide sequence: TGCGCCAGCAGCTTGATGGGCCGGACAGCATCTGAAGCTTTCTTT. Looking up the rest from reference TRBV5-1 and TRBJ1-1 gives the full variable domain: KAGVTQTPRYLIKTRGQQVTLSCSPISGHRSVSWYQQTPGQGLQFLFEYFSETQRNKGNFPGRFSGRQFSNSRSEMNVSTLELGDSALYLCASSLMGRTASEAFFGQGTRLTVV.

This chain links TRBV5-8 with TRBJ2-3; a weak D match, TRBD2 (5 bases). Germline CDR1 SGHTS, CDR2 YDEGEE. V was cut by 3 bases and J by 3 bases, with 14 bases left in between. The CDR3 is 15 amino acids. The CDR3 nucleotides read TGTGCCAGCAGCTCCGGGGTTCTGGAGACAGATACGCAGTATTTT. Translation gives CASSSGVLETDTQYF.

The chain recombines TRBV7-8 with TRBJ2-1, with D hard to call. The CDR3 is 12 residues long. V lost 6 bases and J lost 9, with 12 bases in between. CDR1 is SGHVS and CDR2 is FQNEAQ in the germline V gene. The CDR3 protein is CASRLMWTEQFF. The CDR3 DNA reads TGTGCCAGCAGGCTAATGTGGACTGAGCAGTTCTTC.

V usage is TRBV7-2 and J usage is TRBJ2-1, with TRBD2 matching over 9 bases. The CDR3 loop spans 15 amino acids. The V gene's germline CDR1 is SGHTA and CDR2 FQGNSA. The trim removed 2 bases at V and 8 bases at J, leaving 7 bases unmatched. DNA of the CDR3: TGTGCCAGCAGCTTAACGGGGACTAGCATCCATGAGCAGTTCTTC. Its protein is CASSLTGTSIHEQFF.

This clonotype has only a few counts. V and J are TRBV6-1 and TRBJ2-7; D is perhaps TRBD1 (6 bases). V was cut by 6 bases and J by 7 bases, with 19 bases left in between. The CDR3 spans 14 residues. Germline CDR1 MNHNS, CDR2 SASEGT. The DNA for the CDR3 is TGTGCCAGCAGGGAACCTAGGGGGACGGGGGAGCAGTACTTC. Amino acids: CASREPRGTGEQYF.

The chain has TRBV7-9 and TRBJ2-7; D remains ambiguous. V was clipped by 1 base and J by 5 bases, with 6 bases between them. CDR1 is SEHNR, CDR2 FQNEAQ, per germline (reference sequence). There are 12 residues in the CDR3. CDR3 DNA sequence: TGTGCCAGCAGCTTAGGACCCCACGAGCAGTACTTC. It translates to CASSLGPHEQYF.

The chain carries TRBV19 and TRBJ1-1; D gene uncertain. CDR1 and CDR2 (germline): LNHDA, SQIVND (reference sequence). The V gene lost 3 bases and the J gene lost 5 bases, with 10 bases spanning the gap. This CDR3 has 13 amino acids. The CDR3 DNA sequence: TGTGCCAGTAGTATGGGGTCTAAGACTGAAGCTTTCTTT. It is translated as CASSMGSKTEAFF.

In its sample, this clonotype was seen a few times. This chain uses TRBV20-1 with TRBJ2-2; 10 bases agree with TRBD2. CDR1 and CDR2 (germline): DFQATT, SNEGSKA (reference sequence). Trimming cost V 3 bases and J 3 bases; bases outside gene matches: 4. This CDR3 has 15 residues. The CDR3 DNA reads TGCAGTGCTAGTCTAGCGGGAGAGGACACCGGGGAGCTGTTTTTT. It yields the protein CSASLAGEDTGELFF.

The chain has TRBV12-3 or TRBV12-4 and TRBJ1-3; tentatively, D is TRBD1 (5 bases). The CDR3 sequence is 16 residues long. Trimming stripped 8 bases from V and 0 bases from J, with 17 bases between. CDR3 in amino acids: CASGPETDHSGNTIYF. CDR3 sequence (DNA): TGTGCCAGCGGCCCTGAGACAGACCACTCTGGAAACACCATATATTTT.

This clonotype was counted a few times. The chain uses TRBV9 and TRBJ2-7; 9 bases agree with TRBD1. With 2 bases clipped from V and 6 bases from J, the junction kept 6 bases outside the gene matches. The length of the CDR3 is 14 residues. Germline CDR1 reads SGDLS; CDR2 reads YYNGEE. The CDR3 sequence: CASSVRQGVSEQYF. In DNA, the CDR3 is TGTGCCAGCAGCGTTCGACAGGGGGTCAGCGAGCAGTACTTC. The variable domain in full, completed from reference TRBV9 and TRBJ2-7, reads DSGVTQTPKHLITATGQRVTLRCSPRSGDLSVYWYQQSLDQGLQFLIQYYNGEERAKGNILERFSAQQFPDLHSELNLSSLELGDSALYFCASSVRQGVSEQYFGPGTRLTVT.

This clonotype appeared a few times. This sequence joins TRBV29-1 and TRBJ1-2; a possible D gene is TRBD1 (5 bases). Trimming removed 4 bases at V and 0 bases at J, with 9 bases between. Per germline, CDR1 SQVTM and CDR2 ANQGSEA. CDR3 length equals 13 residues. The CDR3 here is CSVGGGTNYGYTF. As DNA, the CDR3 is TGCAGCGTTGGGGGGGGGACTAACTATGGCTACACCTTC.

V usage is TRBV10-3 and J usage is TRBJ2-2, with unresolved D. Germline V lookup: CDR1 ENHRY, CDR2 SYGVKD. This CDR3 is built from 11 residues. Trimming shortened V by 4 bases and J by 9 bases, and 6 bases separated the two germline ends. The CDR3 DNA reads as TGTGCCATCAGTGTTGGTAGGGAGCTGTTTTTT. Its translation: CAISVGRELFF.

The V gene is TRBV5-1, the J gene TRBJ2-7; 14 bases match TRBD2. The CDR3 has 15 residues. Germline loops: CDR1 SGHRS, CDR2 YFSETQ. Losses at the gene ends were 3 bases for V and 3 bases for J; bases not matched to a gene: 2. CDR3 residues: CASSWTSGGFYEQYF. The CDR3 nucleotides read TGCGCCAGCAGCTGGACTAGCGGGGGGTTCTACGAGCAGTACTTC.

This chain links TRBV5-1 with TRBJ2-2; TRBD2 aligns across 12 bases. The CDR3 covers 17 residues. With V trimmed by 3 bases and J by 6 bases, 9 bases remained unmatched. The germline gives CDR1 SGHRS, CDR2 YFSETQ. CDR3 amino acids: CASSSTSGSVNAGELFF. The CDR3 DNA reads TGCGCCAGCAGCTCGACTAGCGGGAGCGTCAACGCCGGGGAGCTGTTTTTT.

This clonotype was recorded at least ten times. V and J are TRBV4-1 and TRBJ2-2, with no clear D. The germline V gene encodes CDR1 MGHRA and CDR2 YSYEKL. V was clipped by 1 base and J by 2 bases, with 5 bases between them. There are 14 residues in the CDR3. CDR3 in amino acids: CASSQALNTGELFF. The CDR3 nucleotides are TGCGCCAGCAGCCAAGCGCTTAACACCGGGGAGCTGTTTTTT.

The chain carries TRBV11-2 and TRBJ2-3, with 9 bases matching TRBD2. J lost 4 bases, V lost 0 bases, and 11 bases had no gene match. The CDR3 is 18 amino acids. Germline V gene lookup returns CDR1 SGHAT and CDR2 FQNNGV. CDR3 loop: CASSLDLRREGRADTQYF. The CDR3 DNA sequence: TGTGCCAGCAGCTTAGATCTGCGGCGGGAGGGCCGCGCAGATACGCAGTATTTT. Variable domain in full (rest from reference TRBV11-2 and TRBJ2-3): EAGVAQSPRYKIIEKRQSVAFWCNPISGHATLYWYQQILGQGPKLLIQFQNNGVVDDSQLPKDRFSAERLKGVDSTLKIQPAKLEDSAVYLCASSLDLRREGRADTQYFGPGTRLTVL.

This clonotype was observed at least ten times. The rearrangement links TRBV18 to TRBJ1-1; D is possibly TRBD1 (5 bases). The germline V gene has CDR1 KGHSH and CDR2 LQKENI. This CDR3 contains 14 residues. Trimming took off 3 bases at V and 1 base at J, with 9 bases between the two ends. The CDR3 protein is CASSPPGANTEAFF. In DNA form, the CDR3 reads TGTGCCAGCTCACCGCCCGGGGCGAACACTGAAGCTTTCTTT.